Below, 7 T cell receptor beta chains from the same sample are listed, as sequenced in a study of shared clonotypes between healthy human individuals. Terminally differentiated effector memory CD45RA+ cells were excluded by CCR7 positive selection of CD45RO-negative cells. This table comes from immunoSEQ multiplex PCR, and its TCRdb copy is limited to in-frame clones, with some not included. In the table there are some 2,100,000 clones, 85% to 95% of which are singletons. The specimen was naive CD8+ T cells from PBMCs. The source of these receptors is a man in his late teens or twenties in good health. Some clones in this sample may be carry-over from other donors' samples.

The J gene is TRBJ2-5, the V gene TRBV25-1, with D unclear. V dropped 1 base and J dropped 5 bases, with 14 bases sitting between them. The V gene's germline CDR1 is MGHDK and CDR2 SYGVNS. CDR3 size: 15 residues. This CDR3 is CASSESPRWRETQYF. The CDR3 DNA follows: TGTGCCAGCAGTGAATCCCCCCGTTGGCGGGAGACCCAGTACTTC.

The gene calls are TRBV29-1 and TRBJ2-1; possibly TRBD2 for D (6 bases). The V end was cut by 5 bases, the J end by 4 bases, with 12 bases between. The CDR3 consists of 13 residues. Germline assignment: CDR1 SQVTM and CDR2 ANQGSEA. The CDR3 spells CSVILAGYNEQFF. CDR3 bases: TGCAGCGTTATTCTTGCGGGATACAATGAGCAGTTCTTC.

V is TRBV9 and J is TRBJ1-4; D is perhaps TRBD1 (5 bases). The germline gives CDR1 SGDLS, CDR2 YYNGEE. This CDR3 is 13 amino acids long. Deletions cut 0 bases from V and 8 bases from J, with 8 bases between. CDR3 sequence reads: CASSVGAGEKLFF. The CDR3 bases are TGTGCCAGCAGCGTAGGCGCAGGGGAAAAACTGTTTTTT.

J is TRBJ2-5 and V is TRBV4-3, with D possibly being TRBD2 (5 bases). The DNA end is a closer match to TRBJ2-7, so the J assignment may be wrong. The CDR3 sequence is 14 residues long. Germline-derived CDR1 and CDR2 are LGHNA and YSLEER. The CDR3 nucleotides read TGCGCCAGCAGCCAACCTAGCTGGTCCTACGAGCAGTACTTC. This translates into CASSQPSWSYEQYF.

V gene TRBV27 combines with J gene TRBJ2-7; the D gene is possibly TRBD1 (5 bases). Deletions cut 0 bases from V and 3 bases from J, with 15 bases between. The CDR3 has 16 residues. CDR1 and CDR2 (germline): MNHEY, SMNVEV (reference sequence). The CDR3 protein is CASSLSPSFQGYEQYF. The CDR3 DNA reads TGTGCCAGCAGTTTATCCCCCTCCTTCCAGGGCTACGAGCAGTACTTC.

The gene calls are TRBV11-2 and TRBJ2-7; D is undetermined. The CDR3 covers 14 residues. The germline CDR1 and CDR2 sequences are SGHAT and FQNNGV. V was pared by 5 bases and J by 2 bases, with 13 bases between. This CDR3 reads CASSQAATAYEQYF. The DNA for the CDR3 is TGTGCCAGCAGCCAGGCCGCCACGGCCTACGAGCAGTACTTC. Drawing the rest from reference TRBV11-2 and TRBJ2-7, the complete variable domain is EAGVAQSPRYKIIEKRQSVAFWCNPISGHATLYWYQQILGQGPKLLIQFQNNGVVDDSQLPKDRFSAERLKGVDSTLKIQPAKLEDSAVYLCASSQAATAYEQYFGPGTRLTVT.

V gene TRBV5-6 combines with J gene TRBJ1-5; TRBD1 might be the D (5 bases). Trimming took off 0 bases at V and 6 bases at J, with 10 bases between the two ends. Germline V gene data show CDR1 as SGHDT and CDR2 as YYEEEE. The CDR3 consists of 14 residues. CDR3 region: CASSLAGFGQPQHF. The CDR3, as DNA: TGTGCCAGCAGCTTGGCAGGGTTTGGTCAGCCCCAGCATTTT.